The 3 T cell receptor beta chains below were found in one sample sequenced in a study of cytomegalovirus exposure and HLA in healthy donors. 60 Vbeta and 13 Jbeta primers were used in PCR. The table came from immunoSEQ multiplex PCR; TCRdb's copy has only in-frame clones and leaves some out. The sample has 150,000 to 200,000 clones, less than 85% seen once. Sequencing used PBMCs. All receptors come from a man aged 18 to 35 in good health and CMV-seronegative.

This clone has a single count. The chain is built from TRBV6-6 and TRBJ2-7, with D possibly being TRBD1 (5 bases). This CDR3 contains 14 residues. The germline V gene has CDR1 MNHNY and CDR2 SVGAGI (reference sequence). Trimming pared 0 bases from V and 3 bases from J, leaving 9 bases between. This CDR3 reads CASSYSDKIYEQYF. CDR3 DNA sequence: TGTGCCAGCAGTTACTCGGACAAAATCTACGAGCAGTACTTC.

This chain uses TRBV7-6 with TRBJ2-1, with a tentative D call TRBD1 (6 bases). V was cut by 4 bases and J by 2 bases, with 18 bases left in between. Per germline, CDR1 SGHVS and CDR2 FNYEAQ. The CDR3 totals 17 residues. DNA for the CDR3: TGTGCCAGCAGCTCATCGACAGGAGAGAACCCCTACAATGAGCAGTTCTTC. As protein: CASSSSTGENPYNEQFF.

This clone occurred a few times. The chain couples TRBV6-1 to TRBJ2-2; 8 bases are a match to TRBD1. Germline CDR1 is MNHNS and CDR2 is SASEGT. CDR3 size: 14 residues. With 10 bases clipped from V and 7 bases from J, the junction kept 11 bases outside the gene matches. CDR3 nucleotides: TGTGCCACTCGAGGGGACAGGCAGTTCGGGGAGCTGTTTTTT. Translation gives CATRGDRQFGELFF.